The clone carrying this TCR beta chain was picked up many times. Its antigen is not identified. These data come from a study of molecular identifiers for immune sequencing clone quantification. Each library that profiled naive CD8 cells came from around 20,000 to 1,000,000 sorted cells with 10%, 30% or 50% RNA. Naive CD8 T cell sorting was performed on the CD8+CD4-CCR7+CD45RA+ phenotype. Regarding the study as a whole: Clones above 20 RNA copies held over 97% of effector molecules, under 1% in naive cells.

The CDR3 has 18 residues. The V and J ends lost 2 bases and 4 bases, in that order; junction bases with no gene match: 18. Germline-derived CDR1 and CDR2 are GTSNPN and SVGIG (reference sequence). Bulk TCR library preparation followed previously described methods with listed TCR primers. Each CDR3 protein gets one entry after TCRdb re-called the PCR reads with MiXCR. Of about 510,000 distinct CDR3 sequences in the sample, over 20% are singletons; the top ten hold 0.84%. The V gene is TRBV30, the J gene TRBJ1-1, with TRBD1 identical over 8 bases. The sequenced material came from naive CD8+ T cells from blood, with Jurkat cell RNA spiked in. Specified subset: FACS-sorted CD8+CD4-CCR7+CD45RA+ naive T cells. The receptor's source is a human donor in good health. Some libraries in this study had Jurkat cell RNA spiked in. Here the CDR3 DNA reads TGTGCCTGGAGTCTGGACAGGGATTGGGGTCGAGGAGCCACTGAAGCTTTCTTT. Protein product: CAWSLDRDWGRGATEAFF. Supplemented by reference TRBV30 and TRBJ1-1, the full variable domain reads SQTIHQWPATLVQPVGSPLSLECTVEGTSNPNLYWYRQAAGRGLQLLFYSVGIGQISSEVPQNLSASRPQDRQFILSSKKLLLSDSGFYLCAWSLDRDWGRGATEAFFGQGTRLTVV.